Shown below are 29 T cell receptor beta chains from a single sample sequenced in a study of control samples from healthy donors and cancer patients. TCRdb keeps only in-frame clones here, not all; method: immunoSEQ multiplex PCR. Of 100,000 to 150,000 clones detected, approximately 90% appear once; the ten largest clones hold about 1.9%. Sequenced: blood. Source of these receptors: a woman in her 50s in good health.

This sequence joins TRBV2 and TRBJ2-1; 10 bases agree with TRBD2. Germline CDR1 is SNHLY and CDR2 is FYNNEI. V lost 0 bases and J lost 15; bases outside the gene matches: 8. CDR3 length equals 14 residues. The CDR3 here is CASSEALAGRFGFF. CDR3 nucleotide sequence: TGTGCCAGCAGTGAAGCACTAGCGGGGAGATTCGGGTTCTTC.

A remark on this clone: An end of the junction differs from the germline gene, which may be a read error. This chain joins TRBV6-1 and TRBJ2-7; the D gene is possibly TRBD2 (6 bases). This CDR3 has 15 residues. The germline CDR1 and CDR2 sequences are MNHNS and SASEGT. This CDR3 is CASSEGRGRSYKQYF. CDR3 nucleotides: TGTGCCAGCAGTGAAGGGCGGGGACGATCCTACAAGCAGTACTTC.

Only one count was recorded for this clone. V usage is TRBV5-1 and J usage is TRBJ2-2; 9 bases are a match to TRBD1. Germline V lookup: CDR1 SGHRS, CDR2 YFSETQ. Losses at the gene ends were 4 bases for V and 7 bases for J; bases not matched to a gene: 11. The CDR3 has 16 amino acids. This CDR3 is CASSVSGTGWNGELFF. CDR3 nucleotides: TGCGCCAGCAGCGTTTCCGGGACAGGGTGGAACGGGGAGCTGTTTTTT.

The chain uses TRBV3-1 (or the pseudogene TRBV3-2) and TRBJ1-1; tentative D call: TRBD1 (5 bases). The CDR3 loop spans 14 amino acids. V shed 1 base and J shed 4 bases, with 10 bases lying between them. Germline V gives CDR1 LGHDT, CDR2 YNNKEL (reference sequence). In DNA, the CDR3 is TGTGCCAGCAGCCAAGTGGTCGGGGGCACTGAAGCTTTCTTT. This sequence encodes CASSQVVGGTEAFF.

This rearrangement joins TRBV27 to TRBJ2-2; D gene uncertain. Trimming stripped 3 bases from V and 0 bases from J, with 11 bases between. Germline loops: CDR1 MNHEY, CDR2 SMNVEV (reference sequence). The CDR3 totals 16 residues. The CDR3 is CASSFFPYSNTGELFF. DNA for the CDR3: TGTGCCAGCAGTTTTTTTCCCTACTCGAACACCGGGGAGCTGTTTTTT.

The CDR3 loop is CASSPDNNQPQHF. As DNA, the CDR3 is TGTGCCAGCAGCCCGGACAACAATCAGCCCCAGCATTTT. The chain couples TRBV7-8 to TRBJ1-5; possibly TRBD1 for D (5 bases). CDR3 length: 13 amino acids. CDR1 is SGHVS and CDR2 is FQNEAQ in the germline V gene. V lost 5 bases and J lost 3, with 8 bases in between.

The chain employs TRBV5-1 and TRBJ1-1, with D possibly being TRBD1 (5 bases). The germline V gene has CDR1 SGHRS and CDR2 YFSETQ. CDR3 size: 15 residues. V lost 1 base, J lost 0 bases, and 10 bases lay in between. The CDR3 DNA is TGCGCCAGCAGCTTGTCAGGGAACATGAACACTGAAGCTTTCTTT. As protein: CASSLSGNMNTEAFF.

The DNA of the CDR3 is TGTGCCAGCTTTAGACAGAAGAACACTGAAGCTTTCTTT. Encoded protein: CASFRQKNTEAFF. This chain connects TRBV18 to TRBJ1-1; a possible D gene is TRBD1 (5 bases). The CDR3 length is 13 residues. The germline V and J ends were trimmed by 7 bases and 1 base, with 10 bases remaining between them. CDR1 and CDR2 (germline): KGHSH, LQKENI.

The rearrangement links TRBV5-1 to TRBJ1-1, with TRBD1 matching 10 bases. V trimming: 2 bases; J trimming: 11 bases; junction bases outside the gene matches: 21. CDR3 length equals 18 residues. Germline lookup yields CDR1 SGHRS and CDR2 YFSETQ. The CDR3 is CASSLDSRGQGPRRAAFF. DNA for the CDR3: TGCGCCAGCAGCTTAGATTCCCGGGGACAGGGGCCGAGACGTGCCGCTTTCTTT.

The chain couples TRBV18 to TRBJ1-2; D unclear. The CDR3 length is 11 residues. CDR1 KGHSH and CDR2 LQKENI come from the germline V gene. Between the trimmed V and J ends, which lost 6 bases and 8 bases, there was a span of 10 bases. CDR3 DNA: TGTGCCAGCTCCGCGATGGGAGGCTACACCTTC. Amino acid sequence: CASSAMGGYTF.

The chain recombines TRBV19 with TRBJ1-3; D unresolved. Germline V gene lookup returns CDR1 LNHDA and CDR2 SQIVND (reference sequence). There are 14 residues in the CDR3. Trimming cost V 3 bases and J 0 bases, with 6 bases left between them. The CDR3 DNA follows: TGTGCCAGTAGTATCGGGCCCTCTGGAAACACCATATATTTT. Translating gives CASSIGPSGNTIYF.

V is TRBV7-9 and J is TRBJ2-3; 9 bases match TRBD2. CDR3 length: 14 residues. J lost 3 bases, V lost 8 bases, and 6 bases had no gene match. Germline-derived CDR1 and CDR2 are SEHNR and FQNEAQ (reference sequence). The CDR3 DNA sequence: TGTGCCAGCGTAGCGGGAGCTTCTACAGATACGCAGTATTTT. Its protein is CASVAGASTDTQYF.

This chain connects TRBV28 to TRBJ1-2, with TRBD1 matching over 7 bases. The CDR3 loop spans 17 amino acids. Germline V gene lookup returns CDR1 MDHEN and CDR2 SYDVKM. Trimming cost V 6 bases and J 5 bases; bases outside gene matches: 18. CDR3 amino acids: CASSLPSTAGTEYGYTF. The CDR3 DNA reads TGTGCCAGCAGCTTACCGTCTACTGCAGGGACAGAATATGGCTACACCTTC.

This chain uses TRBV5-1 with TRBJ1-1; D gene ambiguous. Deletions cut 1 base from V and 3 bases from J, with 10 bases between. Germline values: CDR1 SGHRS, CDR2 YFSETQ. CDR3 length: 14 amino acids. CDR3 residues: CASSLITRDTEAFF. The CDR3 DNA follows: TGCGCCAGCAGCTTGATTACGAGGGACACTGAAGCTTTCTTT.

The CDR3 reads CAVLGTGRRTQYF. The CDR3 DNA reads TGTGCCGTCCTAGGGACAGGCCGTCGGACCCAGTACTTC. The V call is TRBV9, the J call TRBJ2-5, with 8 bases that match TRBD1. The CDR3 has 13 amino acids. The J segment lost 7 bases and the V segment lost 10 bases, leaving 12 bases of the junction unmatched. Germline V gene sequence: CDR1 SGDLS, CDR2 YYNGEE.

Remarks on this clone: An end of the junction does not agree with germline; a read error may underlie this. CDR3 amino acids: CASSSPPNFPTGWKDEQFF. CDR3 nucleotides: TGTGCTAGCAGCTCCCCCCCGAACTTCCCTACGGGGTGGAAGGATGAGCAGTTCTTC. This sequence joins TRBV7-7 and TRBJ2-1; the D gene is possibly TRBD2 (5 bases). Germline V lookup: CDR1 SSHAT, CDR2 FNYEAQ (reference sequence). This CDR3 is built from 19 residues.

The chain combines TRBV15 with TRBJ1-6, with TRBD1 as a possible D gene (5 bases). Germline V gene lookup returns CDR1 LNHNV and CDR2 YYDKDF (reference sequence). V gave up 0 bases and J gave up 7 bases, with 16 bases separating them. The CDR3 loop spans 17 amino acids. Written as DNA, the CDR3 is TGTGCCACCAGCAGAGAAGTCGCCCAGGCAGGGAATTCACCCCTCCACTTT. Its protein is CATSREVAQAGNSPLHF. The whole variable domain, remainder taken from reference TRBV15 and TRBJ1-6, is DAMVIQNPRYQVTQFGKPVTLSCSQTLNHNVMYWYQQKSSQAPKLLFHYYDKDFNNEADTPDNFQSRRPNTSFCFLDIRSPGLGDTAMYLCATSREVAQAGNSPLHFGNGTRLTVT.

The chain is built from TRBV6-1 and TRBJ2-3; a weak D match, TRBD2 (5 bases). Germline V CDR1 and CDR2: MNHNS, SASEGT. CDR3 length: 16 amino acids. Trimming pared 3 bases from V and 4 bases from J, leaving 17 bases between. CDR3 in amino acids: CASSDLSPPGADTQYF. In DNA, the CDR3 is TGTGCCAGCAGTGATCTTAGTCCCCCCGGGGCAGATACGCAGTATTTT.

The chain joins TRBV7-6 to TRBJ2-2; 9 nucleotides match TRBD2. V was clipped by 6 bases and J by 6 bases; unmatched bases: 8. The length of the CDR3 is 15 residues. CDR1 SGHVS and CDR2 FNYEAQ come from the germline V gene. The CDR3 sequence: CASSKAGGLAGELFF. The CDR3 nucleotides read TGTGCCAGCAGTAAGGCGGGGGGGCTGGCCGGGGAGCTGTTTTTT.

The rearrangement uses TRBV27 and TRBJ1-5; TRBD1 agrees at 8 bases. CDR3 length: 14 residues. CDR1 is MNHEY and CDR2 is SMNVEV in the germline V gene (reference sequence). Trimming cost V 4 bases and J 7 bases; bases outside gene matches: 6. The CDR3 nucleotides read TGTGCCAGCAGTTCTTACAGGGGGGAACAGCCCCAGCATTTT. This codes for CASSSYRGEQPQHF.

This chain connects TRBV15 to TRBJ2-7; TRBD1 or TRBD2 may be the D gene (5 bases each). Trimming took 3 bases from V and 1 from J, leaving 16 bases between them. The CDR3 length is 16 residues. Germline V gene lookup returns CDR1 LNHNV and CDR2 YYDKDF (reference sequence). As DNA, the CDR3 is TGTGCCACCAGCAGTTACGGGGCCCCTCAATCCTACGAGCAGTACTTC. Translated, it gives CATSSYGAPQSYEQYF. Using reference TRBV15 and TRBJ2-7 for the parts outside the CDR3, the full variable domain is DAMVIQNPRYQVTQFGKPVTLSCSQTLNHNVMYWYQQKSSQAPKLLFHYYDKDFNNEADTPDNFQSRRPNTSFCFLDIRSPGLGDTAMYLCATSSYGAPQSYEQYFGPGTRLTVT.

The rearrangement joins TRBV5-8 to TRBJ1-5; 7 bases align to TRBD1. CDR3 size: 15 residues. The J segment lost 5 bases and the V segment lost 2 bases, leaving 7 bases of the junction unmatched. Germline-derived CDR1 and CDR2 are SGHTS and YDEGEE. The CDR3 is CASSFTGTAYQPQHF. CDR3 bases: TGTGCCAGCAGCTTTACCGGGACAGCTTATCAGCCCCAGCATTTT.

The chain recombines TRBV24-1 with TRBJ2-3; no firm D call. This CDR3 is 12 amino acids long. CDR1 is KGHDR, CDR2 SFDVKD, per germline. V was pared by 7 bases and J by 6 bases, with 10 bases between. The CDR3 spells CATRDPGDTQYF. CDR3 DNA sequence: TGTGCCACCAGGGACCCTGGGGATACGCAGTATTTT.

This chain joins TRBV27 and TRBJ2-1; TRBD1 matches at 8 bases. Per germline, CDR1 MNHEY and CDR2 SMNVEV (reference sequence). J lost 7 bases, V lost 4 bases, and 12 bases had no gene match. The CDR3 consists of 16 residues. The CDR3 coding sequence is TGTGCCAGCAGTTCAGACGACAGGGGTGAAAAGAATGAGCAGTTCTTC. Amino acid sequence: CASSSDDRGEKNEQFF.

The chain employs TRBV7-8 and TRBJ2-7, with unresolved D. Trimming took off 2 bases at V and 5 bases at J, with 7 bases between the two ends. Germline values: CDR1 SGHVS, CDR2 FQNEAQ. The CDR3 runs 12 residues. In nucleotides, the CDR3 is TGTGCCAGCAGCTTACGGAAACACGAGCAGTACTTC. This encodes CASSLRKHEQYF.

On this clone: Germline is not matched at one junction end, which may reflect a read error. This chain uses TRBV15 with TRBJ1-1; D ambiguous. Germline CDR1 is LNHNV and CDR2 is YYDKDF (reference sequence). This CDR3 comprises 15 residues. CDR3 amino acids: CATSRDLAVNAEAFF. The DNA for the CDR3 is TGTGCCACCAGCAGAGATCTAGCGGTGAACGCTGAAGCTTTCTTT.

The V gene is TRBV5-1, the J gene TRBJ2-7, with a possible D match to TRBD2 (6 bases). V lost 5 bases and J lost 0, with 18 bases in between. The germline V gene has CDR1 SGHRS and CDR2 YFSETQ. The length of the CDR3 is 16 residues. The CDR3 DNA reads as TGCGCCAGCAGGCCAACGGGCGGGGCGAGCTCCTACGAGCAGTACTTC. Residues: CASRPTGGASSYEQYF.

The gene calls are TRBV27 and TRBJ2-1; TRBD2 matches 11 bases. The V gene end was trimmed by 5 bases and the J gene end by 8 bases; junction bases not matched to a gene: 14. The CDR3 is 17 amino acids. Germline V gives CDR1 MNHEY, CDR2 SMNVEV (reference sequence). CDR3 sequence reads: CASSPGTSGLLQYEQFF. Written as DNA, the CDR3 is TGTGCCAGCAGTCCTGGGACTAGCGGACTGCTACAATATGAGCAGTTCTTC.

The chain couples TRBV9 to TRBJ2-1; 11 positions match TRBD1. Germline-derived CDR1 and CDR2 are SGDLS and YYNGEE. The V and J ends lost 0 bases and 2 bases, in that order; junction bases with no gene match: 7. CDR3 length: 18 amino acids. The DNA for the CDR3 is TGTGCCAGCAGCGTAGTGGGGGGACAGGGGGTAACCTACAATGAGCAGTTCTTC. It encodes CASSVVGGQGVTYNEQFF. Filled out from reference TRBV9 and TRBJ2-1, the complete variable domain reads DSGVTQTPKHLITATGQRVTLRCSPRSGDLSVYWYQQSLDQGLQFLIQYYNGEERAKGNILERFSAQQFPDLHSELNLSSLELGDSALYFCASSVVGGQGVTYNEQFFGPGTRLTVL.